This is a list of T cell receptor beta chains from one sample in a study of post-analysis software for immune sequencing data. TCRdb recomputed calls from the PCR reads with MiXCR, one row per CDR3 protein. Of about 460,000 distinct CDR3 sequences listed, approximately 45% are singletons. Sequences were obtained from blood. The source is a girl aged 5-17 years with multiple sclerosis. CDR3s leave out the opening cysteine and the closing phenylalanine or tryptophan.

TRBV6-5,14,ASRRGIAGVTYEQY
TRBV7-2,12,ASSLGPHGDTQY
TRBV12-3/TRBV12-4,13,ASSRTATANYGYT
TRBV2,13,ASTGDSATNEKLF
TRBV12-3/TRBV12-4,13,ASSLGPGGGTEAF
TRBV11-1,17,ASSDHGTSGRGGANVLT
TRBV7-9,13,ASSPRDRDRETQY
TRBV7-9,12,ASSLGGGSYEQY
TRBV6-2/TRBV6-3,13,ASSPGGYGRTEAF
TRBV20-1,9,ARGRSYGYT
TRBV7-9,15,ASSEWTSGSNYYEQY
TRBV14,11,ASSQNRDTEAF
TRBV20-1,11,SESGGPSYEQY
TRBV28,14,ASSYAGLRSSYEQY
TRBV6-5,11,ASSYKEFYEQY
TRBV20-1,12,SASGQGGSYEQY
TRBV20-1,10,SARTTTGELF
TRBV7-2,11,ASSLGPRYEQY
TRBV14,13,ASSYRTGVMNEQY
TRBV20-1,12,SARDLVVVNEQF
TRBV5-1,17,ASSLARPGLAGFYNEQF
TRBV20-1,14,SAREALPHSYNEQF
TRBV20-1,13,SARSRDRSIYEQY
TRBV6-1,14,ASSEKRPSHTDTQY
TRBV4-1,13,ASSPAGRAGTEAF
TRBV20-1,13,SARVLAGGLDTQY
TRBV27,14,ASSLSLRAGSYEQY
TRBV28,14,ASTEQWSGRAHEQY
TRBV5-1,11,ASRLGLQETQY
TRBV28,10,ASSGDKYEQF
TRBV7-3,12,ASSQGGGDYGYT
TRBV5-1,11,AGSLAGEETQY
TRBV2,13,VSSEAPTATDTQY
TRBV7-8,13,ASSAQTAPNNEQF
TRBV19,11,ATAAREQETQY
TRBV3-1,13,ASSKGPTGNTEAF
TRBV5-1,12,ASSLEGQVSEAF
TRBV7-8,15,ASSGKRGTSGTNEQF
TRBV11-2,11,ASSLSQPHEQY
TRBV29-1,11,SVEVTVNQPQH
TRBV9,14,ASSVDPGEGGNEQF
TRBV28,13,ASSTPGLNYNEQF
TRBV12-3/TRBV12-4,12,ASSLLAGEETQY
TRBV12-5,11,ASGLGKVDGYT
TRBV27,14,ASSTRRTGGRETQY
TRBV10-3,11,AINEDIPYGYT
TRBV27,11,ASSLRLLNEQF
TRBV7-9,12,ASSPRTGPYEQY
TRBV24-1,15,ATSDRASGALYNEQF
TRBV3-1,11,ASSQTRRGEQY
TRBV7-9,11,ASSHYGSYEQY
TRBV3-1,11,ASSQGRYTEAF
TRBV20-1,11,SASPTTYNEQF
TRBV7-2,11,ASSLGDHYEQY
TRBV5-1,13,ASSPAPDTSNEQF